This entry lists 15 T cell receptor beta chains sequenced from one sample in a study of cytomegalovirus exposure and HLA in healthy donors. Use of 60 Vbeta and 13 Jbeta primers characterized the PCR. Clones were read by immunoSEQ multiplex PCR, and TCRdb kept only the in-frame ones, dropping some. The sample has some 96,000 clones, 50% to 80% seen once. The sample taken for sequencing was PBMCs. These receptor sequences come from a man aged 60 to 69 in good health and CMV-seronegative.

The chain uses TRBV7-3 and TRBJ2-1; 15 bases line up with TRBD2. CDR3 length: 17 residues. Losses at the gene ends were 4 bases for V and 7 bases for J; bases not matched to a gene: 8. The germline V gene has CDR1 SGHTA and CDR2 FQGTGA. Written as DNA, the CDR3 is TGTGCCAGCAGCTCCGGACTAGCGGGAGGGCCTGCGAATGAGCAGTTCTTC. Translating gives CASSSGLAGGPANEQFF.

V is TRBV30 and J is TRBJ2-3; TRBD2 matches 9 bases. Per the germline V gene, CDR1 is GTSNPN and CDR2 is SVGIG (reference sequence). V shed 0 bases and J 11 bases; nucleotides not matched to a gene: 9. The CDR3 covers 14 residues. The CDR3 reads CAWSVGLALRKQYF. CDR3 nucleotides: TGTGCCTGGAGTGTGGGACTAGCTCTTCGAAAGCAGTATTTT.

Only a few counts were recorded for this clone. The rearrangement joins TRBV7-2 to TRBJ2-1; tentatively, D is TRBD2 (5 bases). Germline V gene sequence: CDR1 SGHTA, CDR2 FQGNSA. The CDR3 has 16 amino acids. V lost 4 bases and J lost 0, with 13 bases in between. The CDR3 DNA reads TGTGCCAGCAGCTCGGCTAGCCCCGTCTCCTACAATGAGCAGTTCTTC. Its translation is CASSSASPVSYNEQFF.

The chain links TRBV9 to TRBJ2-1, with D maybe TRBD1 (6 bases). From germline, CDR1 is SGDLS and CDR2 YYNGEE. V lost 3 bases and J lost 0, with 16 bases in between. This CDR3 contains 17 residues. The CDR3 DNA reads TGTGCCAGCAGCGCCACCCGGGACAATCGCTCCTACAATGAGCAGTTCTTC. This gives the protein CASSATRDNRSYNEQFF. The full variable domain, completed using reference TRBV9 and TRBJ2-1, is DSGVTQTPKHLITATGQRVTLRCSPRSGDLSVYWYQQSLDQGLQFLIQYYNGEERAKGNILERFSAQQFPDLHSELNLSSLELGDSALYFCASSATRDNRSYNEQFFGPGTRLTVL.

The chain recombines TRBV6-5 with TRBJ1-1; D call uncertain. The ends were cut back, 6 bases at V and 3 bases at J, with 8 bases in the middle. CDR3 length: 12 residues. CDR1 and CDR2 from the germline V gene are MNHEY and SVGAGI. In DNA form, the CDR3 reads TGTGCCAGCAGACCCAGTGACACTGAAGCTTTCTTT. Translating it yields CASRPSDTEAFF.

The J gene is TRBJ2-7, the V gene TRBV21-1; the table's D call, TRBD1, has no DNA check behind it. TRBV21-1 is an annotated pseudogene. The CDR3 spans 15 residues. The CDR3 sequence is CASSTYRDRGYEQYF. The CDR3 DNA reads as TGTGCCAGCAGCACCTACCGGGACAGGGGTTACGAGCAGTACTTC.

The V call is TRBV30, the J call TRBJ2-3; possible D gene TRBD1, 5 bases. V shed 0 bases and J shed 6 bases, with 16 bases lying between them. The CDR3 totals 15 residues. Germline V gene lookup returns CDR1 GTSNPN and CDR2 SVGIG (reference sequence). DNA for the CDR3: TGTGCCTGGAGTGTAGGCAGGGCGATGCGGGATACGCAGTATTTT. It is translated as CAWSVGRAMRDTQYF.

The genes are TRBV19 and TRBJ2-5; TRBD1 agrees at 8 bases. CDR3 length: 15 amino acids. The germline gives CDR1 LNHDA, CDR2 SQIVND (reference sequence). With V trimmed by 1 base and J by 5 bases, 6 bases remained unmatched. The CDR3 region is CASSIVRQGPETQYF. The CDR3 DNA reads TGTGCCAGTAGTATAGTGCGACAGGGGCCCGAGACCCAGTACTTC.

This chain links TRBV15 with TRBJ1-3; D is uncertain. V lost 4 bases and J lost 0, with 7 bases in between. CDR3 length: 14 amino acids. The V gene's germline CDR1 is LNHNV and CDR2 YYDKDF (reference sequence). This CDR3 is CATSKQTSGNTIYF. In DNA form, the CDR3 reads TGTGCCACCAGCAAACAGACCTCTGGAAACACCATATATTTT.

This chain links TRBV13 with TRBJ2-3; TRBD2 agrees at 8 bases. V lost 4 bases, J lost 2 bases, and 8 bases stayed unmatched. Germline V gives CDR1 PRHDT, CDR2 FYEKMQ (reference sequence). The CDR3 covers 16 residues. The CDR3 protein is CASSSRNGRATDTQYF. The CDR3 DNA reads TGTGCCAGCAGCTCACGGAACGGGAGGGCCACAGATACGCAGTATTTT. Looking up the rest from reference TRBV13 and TRBJ2-3 gives the full variable domain: AAGVIQSPRHLIKEKRETATLKCYPIPRHDTVYWYQQGPGQDPQFLISFYEKMQSDKGSIPDRFSAQQFSDYHSELNMSSLELGDSALYFCASSSRNGRATDTQYFGPGTRLTVL.

The CDR3: CSAGQGQNTEAFF. The CDR3 nucleotides read TGCAGCGCCGGACAGGGCCAAAACACTGAAGCTTTCTTT. The genes are TRBV29-1 and TRBJ1-1, with 8 bases matching TRBD1. The junction had 6 bases not matched to a gene; V was cut back by 7 bases and J by 2 bases. CDR1 and CDR2 (germline): SQVTM, ANQGSEA. The CDR3 contains 13 residues.

V and J are TRBV10-2 and TRBJ2-5, with D perhaps TRBD1 (6 bases). CDR1 is WSHSY and CDR2 is SAAADI in the germline V gene. Deletions cut 8 bases from V and 5 bases from J, with 18 bases between. This CDR3 has 14 residues. For the CDR3, the DNA is TGCGCCAGCGACGACAGGCCCTTTTCGGAGACCCAGTACTTC. Encoded protein: CASDDRPFSETQYF.

This clone has just a few counts. This chain links TRBV6-4 with TRBJ2-5; D possibly corresponds to TRBD2 (5 bases). This CDR3 spans 14 amino acids. Germline V gene lookup returns CDR1 MRHNA and CDR2 SNTAGT. The V gene lost 3 bases and the J gene lost 5 bases, with 13 bases spanning the gap. CDR3 amino acids: CASSEGLGGETQYF. Written as DNA, the CDR3 is TGTGCCAGCAGTGAAGGACTGGGCGGGGAGACCCAGTACTTC.

V usage is TRBV5-1 and J usage is TRBJ2-2; D is uncertain. There are 16 residues in the CDR3. V lost 1 base and J 0 bases, leaving 10 bases between the germline ends. CDR1 and CDR2 from the germline V gene are SGHRS and YFSETQ. The CDR3 here is CASSLRSVANTGELFF. CDR3 nucleotide sequence: TGCGCCAGCAGCTTGCGTTCAGTCGCGAACACCGGGGAGCTGTTTTTT.

The table lists this clone with a few counts. The CDR3 loop is CASKGQFSYEQYF. The DNA of the CDR3 is TGTGCCAGCAAGGGACAGTTCTCCTACGAGCAGTACTTC. The chain has TRBV2 and TRBJ2-5; TRBD1 agrees at 7 bases. Near its end, the DNA agrees better with TRBJ2-7, so the J call may be wrong. This CDR3 region has 13 residues. CDR1 and CDR2 from the germline V gene are SNHLY and FYNNEI.